These 21 T cell receptor beta chains share one sample of origin, sequenced in a study of blood T cell repertoires in COVID-19 (dated by TCRdb to the early 2020s). The protocol used for the library was the immunoSEQ multiplex PCR assay. TCRdb carries this immuneACCESS record with in-frame sequences only. Its versions omit some clonotypes, under half of them owing to an unresolved V gene in the studies checked, with the rest unexplained. The sample has some 200,000 clones on record, approximately 90% of them singletons. The ten largest clones capture roughly 2.8% of the sample. Material: PBMCs or T cells enriched from blood (not recorded which). These receptors originate from a woman aged 25 to 39 who had recovered from COVID-19.

The CDR3 here is CSAKETTGDEAFF. The CDR3 nucleotides are TGCAGCGCCAAAGAGACGACAGGAGATGAAGCTTTCTTT. V gene TRBV29-1 combines with J gene TRBJ1-1; the D gene is possibly TRBD1 (6 bases). The CDR3 has 13 residues. Trimming took off 7 bases at V and 7 bases at J, with 19 bases between the two ends. Germline CDR1 SQVTM, CDR2 ANQGSEA.

CDR3 sequence (DNA): TGTGCCAGCAGTGTCCTGAAAGTCACCGGGACAACCTACAATGAGCAGTTCTTC. It translates to CASSVLKVTGTTYNEQFF. The chain couples TRBV6-1 to TRBJ2-1; D possibly corresponds to TRBD1 (6 bases). CDR1 is MNHNS and CDR2 is SASEGT in the germline V gene. V lost 4 bases, J lost 2 bases, and 21 bases lay in between. The CDR3 covers 18 residues.

CDR3 DNA sequence: TGTGCCAGTTCAGGACTAGGCGGGGAGGAGACCCAGTACTTC. Amino acid sequence: CASSGLGGEETQYF. The J gene is TRBJ2-5, the V gene TRBV5-6, with 7 nucleotides matching TRBD2. The length of the CDR3 is 14 residues. V lost 8 bases, J lost 5 bases, and 12 bases stayed unmatched. CDR1 and CDR2 (germline): SGHDT, YYEEEE.

This clone was observed once. This chain links TRBV7-9 with TRBJ1-1; TRBD1 is a possible D gene (5 bases). Germline assignment: CDR1 SEHNR and CDR2 FQNEAQ (reference sequence). V lost 0 bases, J lost 7 bases, and 12 bases lay in between. This CDR3 is built from 14 residues. The CDR3 region has the DNA TGTGCCAGCAGCTTAGCGCAGGTAGGGGTTGAAGCTTTCTTT. This translates into CASSLAQVGVEAFF.

The chain uses TRBV7-2 and TRBJ2-3, with D perhaps TRBD1 (6 bases). CDR3 length: 15 amino acids. V lost 2 bases and J 1 base, leaving 10 bases between the germline ends. Germline lookup yields CDR1 SGHTA and CDR2 FQGNSA. In DNA form, the CDR3 reads TGTGCCAGCAGCTTATTTCGGACAGGCACAGATACGCAGTATTTT. Its translation: CASSLFRTGTDTQYF.

CDR3 sequence reads: CAILSGTGNYGYTF. CDR3 DNA sequence: TGTGCCATCCTCTCGGGGACAGGGAACTATGGCTACACCTTC. The V and J genes are TRBV10-3 and TRBJ1-2, with TRBD1 identical over 9 bases. Trimming at V came to 8 bases and at J to 2 bases, leaving 6 bases not matched to a gene. Germline lookup yields CDR1 ENHRY and CDR2 SYGVKD. The CDR3 totals 14 residues.

The chain recombines TRBV2 with TRBJ2-7; D not certain. The CDR3 covers 12 residues. V was cut by 4 bases and J by 4 bases, with 8 bases left in between. Per the germline V gene, CDR1 is SNHLY and CDR2 is FYNNEI. Here the CDR3 DNA reads TGTGCCAGCAGTGGGAACAGATACGAGCAGTACTTC. Protein sequence: CASSGNRYEQYF.

This clone was counted a few times. V usage is TRBV9 and J usage is TRBJ2-1; D unclear. This CDR3 has 12 residues. V gave up 0 bases and J gave up 5 bases, with 3 bases separating them. Germline lookup yields CDR1 SGDLS and CDR2 YYNGEE. The CDR3 reads CASSVDNNEQFF. DNA of the CDR3: TGTGCCAGCAGCGTAGATAACAATGAGCAGTTCTTC.

The chain is built from TRBV5-1 and TRBJ1-4; TRBD1 matches at 8 bases. Trimming removed 3 bases from V and 2 bases from J; junction bases left unmatched: 6. The CDR3 length is 16 residues. The V gene's germline CDR1 is SGHRS and CDR2 YFSETQ. The CDR3 nucleotides are TGCGCCAGCAGCTCAGGCCCAGGGGGCACTAATGAAAAACTGTTTTTT. This codes for CASSSGPGGTNEKLFF.

This clone was found once. DNA for the CDR3: TGCGCCAGCCAGACAGAATCTAGCACAGATACGCAGTATTTT. It is translated as CASQTESSTDTQYF. The chain recombines TRBV5-1 with TRBJ2-3, with a weak D call TRBD1 (5 bases). The CDR3 extends over 14 amino acids. Germline CDR1 and CDR2: SGHRS and YFSETQ. V lost 7 bases, J lost 0 bases, and 12 bases lay in between. The full variable domain, rest sourced from reference TRBV5-1 and TRBJ2-3, is KAGVTQTPRYLIKTRGQQVTLSCSPISGHRSVSWYQQTPGQGLQFLFEYFSETQRNKGNFPGRFSGRQFSNSRSEMNVSTLELGDSALYLCASQTESSTDTQYFGPGTRLTVL.

The rearrangement links TRBV6-2 or TRBV6-3 to TRBJ2-2; TRBD2 aligns across 12 bases. The junction had 11 bases not matched to a gene; V was cut back by 5 bases and J by 1 base. This CDR3 has 19 residues. The germline CDR1 and CDR2 sequences are MNHEY and SVGEGT. DNA for the CDR3: TGTGCCAGCAGTACTTCTAGCGGGGGGGCCTTGAGGAACACCGGGGAGCTGTTTTTT. This codes for CASSTSSGGALRNTGELFF.

CDR3 protein: CASSFRLQGSGNTIYF. The CDR3 bases are TGTGCCAGCAGCTTTAGACTCCAGGGCTCTGGAAACACCATATATTTT. The chain joins TRBV7-9 to TRBJ1-3, with a tentative D call TRBD1 (5 bases). V was shortened by 3 bases and J by 0 bases, with 12 bases between the two germline ends. Per the germline V gene, CDR1 is SEHNR and CDR2 is FQNEAQ (reference sequence). This CDR3 is 16 amino acids long.

The CDR3 spells CASSPHSTTSGGSYEQYF. CDR3 nucleotides: TGTGCCAGCAGCCCCCATTCTACTACTAGCGGGGGTTCCTACGAGCAGTACTTC. The chain links TRBV3-1 (or the pseudogene TRBV3-2) to TRBJ2-7, with TRBD2 identical over 11 bases. The V and J ends lost 4 bases and 1 base, in that order; junction bases with no gene match: 12. Per the germline V gene, CDR1 is LGHDT and CDR2 is YNNKEL (reference sequence). The CDR3 covers 18 residues.

This sequence joins TRBV7-2 and TRBJ1-2; tentative D call: TRBD1 (5 bases). Germline V CDR1 and CDR2: SGHTA, FQGNSA. This CDR3 is built from 13 residues. Trimming took 5 bases from V and 2 from J, leaving 9 bases between them. CDR3 region: CASSARQNYGYTF. CDR3 bases: TGTGCCAGCAGCGCTAGACAGAACTATGGCTACACCTTC.

The J gene is TRBJ2-5, the V gene TRBV9, with 14 nucleotides matching TRBD2. Germline-derived CDR1 and CDR2 are SGDLS and YYNGEE. The CDR3 length is 15 residues. V shed 4 bases, J shed 4 bases, and the junction held 3 bases outside the gene matches. CDR3: CASSIGLAGGETQYF. The CDR3 nucleotides are TGTGCCAGCAGCATCGGACTAGCGGGGGGAGAGACCCAGTACTTC. The entire variable domain, with the rest obtained from reference TRBV9 and TRBJ2-5, is as follows: DSGVTQTPKHLITATGQRVTLRCSPRSGDLSVYWYQQSLDQGLQFLIQYYNGEERAKGNILERFSAQQFPDLHSELNLSSLELGDSALYFCASSIGLAGGETQYFGPGTRLLVL.

This clone was seen a handful of times. V gene TRBV19 combines with J gene TRBJ2-3; possible D gene TRBD2, 7 bases. V shed 7 bases and J shed 4 bases, with 18 bases lying between them. CDR3 length: 15 residues. Germline values: CDR1 LNHDA, CDR2 SQIVND (reference sequence). The CDR3 DNA follows: TGTGCCAGTACCGAATCCGGGGGGCCCGCAGATACGCAGTATTTT. Protein: CASTESGGPADTQYF.

The J gene is TRBJ2-3, the V gene TRBV6-1; TRBD1 matches 7 bases. The CDR3 is made up of 15 amino acids. The junction had 2 bases not matched to a gene; V was cut back by 2 bases and J by 0 bases. Germline CDR1 MNHNS, CDR2 SASEGT. The CDR3 sequence is CASSELTGSTDTQYF. The CDR3 bases are TGTGCCAGCAGTGAATTGACAGGGAGCACAGATACGCAGTATTTT.

The chain combines TRBV27 with TRBJ1-3, with no clear D. Germline CDR1 MNHEY, CDR2 SMNVEV (reference sequence). The ends were cut back, 4 bases at V and 0 bases at J, with 7 bases in the middle. This CDR3 contains 14 residues. Here the CDR3 reads CASSSRSSGNTIYF. CDR3 nucleotides: TGTGCCAGCAGTTCCCGGAGCTCTGGAAACACCATATATTTT.

This chain links TRBV5-6 with TRBJ1-5, with 7 bases aligning to TRBD1. Per the germline V gene, CDR1 is SGHDT and CDR2 is YYEEEE. V gave up 6 bases and J gave up 2 bases; unmatched junction bases: 8. The CDR3 runs 15 residues. The CDR3 here is CASILRGLGNQPQHF. CDR3 coding DNA: TGTGCCAGCATACTAAGGGGGCTTGGCAATCAGCCCCAGCATTTT.

The gene calls are TRBV3-1 (or the pseudogene TRBV3-2) and TRBJ2-3; TRBD2 agrees at 8 bases. V lost 5 bases, J lost 6 bases, and 13 bases stayed unmatched. The CDR3 contains 16 residues. Per the germline V gene, CDR1 is LGHDT and CDR2 is YNNKEL (reference sequence). DNA of the CDR3: TGTGCCAGCAGCACGGCCCTAGCGGGTCGTTGGGATACGCAGTATTTT. Protein product: CASSTALAGRWDTQYF.

The DNA of the CDR3 is TGTGCCAGCAGTATCGGACAGGGGGCAGATACGCAGTATTTT. Encoded protein: CASSIGQGADTQYF. The rearrangement uses TRBV27 and TRBJ2-3, with 10 bases fitting TRBD1. From germline, CDR1 is MNHEY and CDR2 SMNVEV (reference sequence). The CDR3 runs to 14 residues. V shed 5 bases, J shed 4 bases, and the junction held 3 bases outside the gene matches.